This TCR delta chain was retrieved from a study of gamma-delta T cells after stem cell transplantation. TCRdb reanalysed the RT-PCR reads via CATT. The sample lists approximately 2,000 delta-chain clones, 17% occurring once. Germline CDR1 is TVYSNPD and CDR2 is GDNSRS (reference sequence). Unmatched junction bases numbered 26, after V lost 4 bases and J lost 0 bases. The CDR3 contains 20 residues. V is TRDV3 and J is TRDJ1; 7 nucleotides agree with TRDD3. Source material: gamma-delta T cells. This clonotype was sampled from a human donor. It is not recorded whose cells these are; they may come from a transplant donor. In nucleotides, the CDR3 is TGTGCCTCAGGGGACTCTACGACGACTGGGGTGAGGGCCAACACCGATAAACTCATCTTT. Translation gives CASGDSTTTGVRANTDKLIF.